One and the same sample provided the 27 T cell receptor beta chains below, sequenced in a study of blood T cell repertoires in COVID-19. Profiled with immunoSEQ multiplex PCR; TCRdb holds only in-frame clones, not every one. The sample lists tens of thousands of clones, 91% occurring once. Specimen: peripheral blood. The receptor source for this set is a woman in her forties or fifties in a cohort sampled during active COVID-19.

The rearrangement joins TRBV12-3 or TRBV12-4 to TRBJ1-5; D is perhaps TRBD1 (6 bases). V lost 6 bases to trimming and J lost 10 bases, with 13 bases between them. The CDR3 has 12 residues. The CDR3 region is CASSRVDSPQHF. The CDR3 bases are TGTGCCAGCAGCAGGGTGGACAGCCCCCAGCATTTT.

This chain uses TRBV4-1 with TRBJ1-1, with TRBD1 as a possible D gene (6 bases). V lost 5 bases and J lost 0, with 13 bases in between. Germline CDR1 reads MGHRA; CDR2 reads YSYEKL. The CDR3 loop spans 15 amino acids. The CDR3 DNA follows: TGCGCCAGCAGCGCCGTGGGGACACTGAACACTGAAGCTTTCTTT. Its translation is CASSAVGTLNTEAFF.

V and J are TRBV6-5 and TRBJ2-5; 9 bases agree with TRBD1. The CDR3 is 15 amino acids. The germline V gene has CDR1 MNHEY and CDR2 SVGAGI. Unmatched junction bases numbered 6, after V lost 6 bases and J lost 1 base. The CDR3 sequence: CASSLLQGAQETQYF. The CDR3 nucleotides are TGTGCCAGCAGCCTCCTACAGGGGGCCCAAGAGACCCAGTACTTC.

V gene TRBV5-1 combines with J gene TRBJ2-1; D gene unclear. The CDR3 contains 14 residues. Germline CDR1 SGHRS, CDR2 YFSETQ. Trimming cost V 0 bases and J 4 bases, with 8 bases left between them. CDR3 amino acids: CASSLGQIYNEQFF. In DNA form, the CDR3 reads TGCGCCAGCAGCTTGGGGCAGATATACAATGAGCAGTTCTTC.

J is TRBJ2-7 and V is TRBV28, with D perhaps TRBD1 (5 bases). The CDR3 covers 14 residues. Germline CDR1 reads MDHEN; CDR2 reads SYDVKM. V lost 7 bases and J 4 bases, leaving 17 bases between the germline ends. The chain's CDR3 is CASKTQGNRYEQYF. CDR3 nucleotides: TGTGCCAGCAAAACCCAGGGTAATAGGTACGAGCAGTACTTC.

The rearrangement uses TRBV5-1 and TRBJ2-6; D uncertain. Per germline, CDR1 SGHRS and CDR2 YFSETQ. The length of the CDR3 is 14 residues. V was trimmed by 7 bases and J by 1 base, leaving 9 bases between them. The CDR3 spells CASRPNSGANVLTF. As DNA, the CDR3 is TGCGCCAGCCGCCCTAATTCTGGGGCCAACGTCCTGACTTTC. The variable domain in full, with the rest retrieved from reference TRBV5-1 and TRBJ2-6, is KAGVTQTPRYLIKTRGQQVTLSCSPISGHRSVSWYQQTPGQGLQFLFEYFSETQRNKGNFPGRFSGRQFSNSRSEMNVSTLELGDSALYLCASRPNSGANVLTFGAGSRLTVL.

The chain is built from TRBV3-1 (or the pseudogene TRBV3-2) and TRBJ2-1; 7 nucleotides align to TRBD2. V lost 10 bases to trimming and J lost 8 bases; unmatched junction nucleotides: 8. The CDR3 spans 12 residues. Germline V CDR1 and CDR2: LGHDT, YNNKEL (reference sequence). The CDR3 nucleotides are TGTGCCACGGGGGGTCAAATCTATGAGCAGTTCTTC. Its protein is CATGGQIYEQFF.

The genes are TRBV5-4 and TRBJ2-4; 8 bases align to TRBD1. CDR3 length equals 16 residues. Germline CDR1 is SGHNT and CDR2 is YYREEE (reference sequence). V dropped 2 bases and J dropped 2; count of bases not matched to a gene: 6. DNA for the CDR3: TGTGCCAGCAGCTTCGGACAGGGTGGATCCAAAAACATTCAGTACTTC. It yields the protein CASSFGQGGSKNIQYF.

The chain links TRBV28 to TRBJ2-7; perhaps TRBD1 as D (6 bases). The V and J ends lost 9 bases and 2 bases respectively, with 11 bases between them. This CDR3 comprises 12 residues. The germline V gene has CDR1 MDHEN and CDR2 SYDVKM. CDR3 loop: CASGGSAYEQYF. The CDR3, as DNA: TGTGCCAGTGGGGGCTCGGCCTACGAGCAGTACTTC.

CDR3 residues: CASSFLTRGQNQPQHF. CDR3 coding DNA: TGTGCCAGCAGTTTTCTTACGAGAGGGCAGAATCAGCCCCAGCATTTT. The chain carries TRBV28 and TRBJ1-5; D is unclear. The CDR3 extends over 16 amino acids. Deletions cut 3 bases from V and 4 bases from J, with 16 bases between. CDR1 is MDHEN and CDR2 is SYDVKM in the germline V gene.

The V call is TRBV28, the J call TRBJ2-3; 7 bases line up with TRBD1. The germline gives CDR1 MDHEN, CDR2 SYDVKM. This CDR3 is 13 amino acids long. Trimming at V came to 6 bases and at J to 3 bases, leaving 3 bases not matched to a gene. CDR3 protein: CASRRQGTDTQYF. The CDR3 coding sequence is TGTGCCAGCAGAAGACAGGGAACAGATACGCAGTATTTT.

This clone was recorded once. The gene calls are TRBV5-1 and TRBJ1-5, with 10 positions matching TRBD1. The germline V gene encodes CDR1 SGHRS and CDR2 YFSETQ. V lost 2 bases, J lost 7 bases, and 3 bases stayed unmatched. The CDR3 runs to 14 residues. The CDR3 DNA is TGCGCCAGCAGCTTAGGGACAGGGGAGCAGCCCCAGCATTTT. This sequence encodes CASSLGTGEQPQHF. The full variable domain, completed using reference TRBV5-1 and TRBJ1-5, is KAGVTQTPRYLIKTRGQQVTLSCSPISGHRSVSWYQQTPGQGLQFLFEYFSETQRNKGNFPGRFSGRQFSNSRSEMNVSTLELGDSALYLCASSLGTGEQPQHFGDGTRLSIL.

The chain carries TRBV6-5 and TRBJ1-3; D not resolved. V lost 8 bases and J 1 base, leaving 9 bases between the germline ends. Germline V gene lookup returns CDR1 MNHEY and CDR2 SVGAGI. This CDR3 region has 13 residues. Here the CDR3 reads CASAGSSGNTIYF. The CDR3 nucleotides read TGTGCCAGCGCAGGAAGTTCTGGAAACACCATATATTTT.

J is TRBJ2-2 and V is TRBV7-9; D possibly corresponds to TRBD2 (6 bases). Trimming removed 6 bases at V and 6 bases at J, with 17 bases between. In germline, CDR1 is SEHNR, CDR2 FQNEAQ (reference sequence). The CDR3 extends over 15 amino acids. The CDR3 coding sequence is TGTGCCAGCAGTTCGAGCGGGCTAGAGGCCGGGGAGCTGTTTTTT. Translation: CASSSSGLEAGELFF.

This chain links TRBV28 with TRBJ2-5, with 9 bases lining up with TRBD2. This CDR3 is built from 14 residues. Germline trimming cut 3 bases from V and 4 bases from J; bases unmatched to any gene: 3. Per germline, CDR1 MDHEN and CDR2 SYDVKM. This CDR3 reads CASSFSGRIETQYF. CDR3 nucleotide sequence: TGTGCCAGCAGTTTTAGCGGGAGAATAGAGACCCAGTACTTC.

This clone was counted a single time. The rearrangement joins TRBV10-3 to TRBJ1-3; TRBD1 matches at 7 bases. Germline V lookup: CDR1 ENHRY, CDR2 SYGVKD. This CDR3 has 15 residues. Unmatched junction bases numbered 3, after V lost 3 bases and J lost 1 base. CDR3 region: CAISDLTGSGNTIYF. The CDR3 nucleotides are TGTGCCATCAGTGACCTGACAGGGTCTGGAAACACCATATATTTT.

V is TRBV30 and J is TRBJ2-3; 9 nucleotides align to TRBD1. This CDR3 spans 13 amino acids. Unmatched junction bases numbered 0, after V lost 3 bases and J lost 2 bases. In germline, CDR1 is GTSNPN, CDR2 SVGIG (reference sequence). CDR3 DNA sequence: TGTGCCTGGAGACAGGGGGCCACAGATACGCAGTATTTT. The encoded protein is CAWRQGATDTQYF.

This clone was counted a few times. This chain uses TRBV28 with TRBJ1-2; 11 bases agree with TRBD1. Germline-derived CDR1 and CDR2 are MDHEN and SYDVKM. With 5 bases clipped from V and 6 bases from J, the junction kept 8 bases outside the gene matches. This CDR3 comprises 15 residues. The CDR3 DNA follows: TGTGCCAGCAGTAGGCCGGGACAGGGGGTCGATGGCTACACCTTC. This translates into CASSRPGQGVDGYTF.

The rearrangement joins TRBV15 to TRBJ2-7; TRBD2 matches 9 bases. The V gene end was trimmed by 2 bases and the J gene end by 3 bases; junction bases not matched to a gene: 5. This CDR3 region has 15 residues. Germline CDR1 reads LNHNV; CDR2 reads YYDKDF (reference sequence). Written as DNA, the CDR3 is TGTGCCACCAGCAGAAGGCGGGAGGGCCACTACGAGCAGTACTTC. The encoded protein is CATSRRREGHYEQYF. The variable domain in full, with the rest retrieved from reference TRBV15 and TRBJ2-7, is DAMVIQNPRYQVTQFGKPVTLSCSQTLNHNVMYWYQQKSSQAPKLLFHYYDKDFNNEADTPDNFQSRRPNTSFCFLDIRSPGLGDTAMYLCATSRRREGHYEQYFGPGTRLTVT.

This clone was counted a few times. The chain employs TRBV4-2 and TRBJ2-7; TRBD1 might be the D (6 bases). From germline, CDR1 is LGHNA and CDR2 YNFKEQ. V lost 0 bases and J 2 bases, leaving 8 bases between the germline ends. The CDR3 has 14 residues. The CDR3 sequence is CASSQEGTPYEQYF. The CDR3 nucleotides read TGTGCCAGCAGCCAAGAAGGGACACCCTACGAGCAGTACTTC.

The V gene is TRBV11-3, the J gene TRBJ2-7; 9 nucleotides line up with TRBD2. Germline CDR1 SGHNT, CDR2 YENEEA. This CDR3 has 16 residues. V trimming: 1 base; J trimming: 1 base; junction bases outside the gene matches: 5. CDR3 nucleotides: TGTGCCAGCAGCTTAGGGACTAGCGAGGTTTCCTACGAGCAGTACTTC. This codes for CASSLGTSEVSYEQYF.

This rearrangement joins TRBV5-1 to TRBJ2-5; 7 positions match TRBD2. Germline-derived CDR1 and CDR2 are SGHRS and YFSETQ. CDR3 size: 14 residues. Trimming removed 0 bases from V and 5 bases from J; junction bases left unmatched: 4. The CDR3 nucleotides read TGCGCCAGCAGCTTGGGGCAGGGAGGGGAGACCCAGTACTTC. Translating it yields CASSLGQGGETQYF.

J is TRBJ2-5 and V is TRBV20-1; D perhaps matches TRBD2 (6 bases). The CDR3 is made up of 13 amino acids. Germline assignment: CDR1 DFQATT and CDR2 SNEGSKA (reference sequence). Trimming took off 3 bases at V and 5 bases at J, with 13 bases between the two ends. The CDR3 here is CSASGLSGETQYF. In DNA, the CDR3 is TGCAGTGCTAGTGGTCTCAGCGGGGAGACCCAGTACTTC.

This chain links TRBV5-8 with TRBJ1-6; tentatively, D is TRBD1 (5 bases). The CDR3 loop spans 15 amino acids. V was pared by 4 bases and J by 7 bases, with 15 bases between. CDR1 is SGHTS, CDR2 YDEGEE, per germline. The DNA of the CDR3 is TGTGCCAGCAGCGCCCAGGGCTTTGGGAATTCACCCCTCCACTTT. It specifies CASSAQGFGNSPLHF.

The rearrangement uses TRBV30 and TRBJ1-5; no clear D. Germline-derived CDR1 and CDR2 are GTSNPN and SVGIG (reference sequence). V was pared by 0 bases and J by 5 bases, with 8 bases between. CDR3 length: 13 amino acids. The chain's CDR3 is CAWSVQTDQPQHF. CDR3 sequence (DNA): TGTGCCTGGAGTGTGCAGACTGATCAGCCCCAGCATTTT. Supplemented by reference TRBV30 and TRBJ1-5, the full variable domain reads SQTIHQWPATLVQPVGSPLSLECTVEGTSNPNLYWYRQAAGRGLQLLFYSVGIGQISSEVPQNLSASRPQDRQFILSSKKLLLSDSGFYLCAWSVQTDQPQHFGDGTRLSIL.

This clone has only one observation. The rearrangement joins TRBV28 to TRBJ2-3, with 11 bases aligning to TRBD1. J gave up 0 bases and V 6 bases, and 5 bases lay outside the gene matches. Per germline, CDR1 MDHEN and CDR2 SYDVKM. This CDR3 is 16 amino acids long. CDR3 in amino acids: CASSSGQGASTDTQYF. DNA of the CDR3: TGTGCCAGCAGCTCAGGACAGGGGGCGAGCACAGATACGCAGTATTTT.

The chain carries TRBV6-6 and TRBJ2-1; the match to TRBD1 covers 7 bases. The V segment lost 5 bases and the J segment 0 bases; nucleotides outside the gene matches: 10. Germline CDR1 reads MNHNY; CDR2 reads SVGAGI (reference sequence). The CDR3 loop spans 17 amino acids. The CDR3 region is CASSLTSGQSSYNEQFF. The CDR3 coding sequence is TGTGCCAGCAGTCTAACGTCGGGACAGAGCTCCTACAATGAGCAGTTCTTC.